The 6 T cell receptor beta chains presented below share a single source sample, sequenced in a study of T cells in Graves' hyperthyroidism and ophthalmopathy. The investigators amplified TCR beta CDR3 regions from RNA transcripts. Primed by the HTBI set, a first-round RT-PCR was run on the TCR CDR3. TCRdb redid the calling of the multiplex PCR reads with MiXCR, one entry per CDR3 protein. The data contain about 96,000 distinct CDR3 sequences, over 50% of them singletons. Sequencing used blood. These receptors all come from a woman aged 40 to 50 with Graves' hyperthyroidism.

The J gene is TRBJ1-2, the V gene TRBV25-1, with a tentative D call TRBD1 (6 bases). The germline V and J ends were trimmed by 3 bases and 8 bases, with 22 bases remaining between them. In germline, CDR1 is MGHDK, CDR2 SYGVNS. The CDR3 is 16 amino acids. The CDR3 region is CASSETGFGRGGGYTF. DNA for the CDR3: TGTGCCAGCAGTGAGACAGGCTTTGGGAGAGGTGGAGGCTACACCTTC.

CDR3 region: CASSLAGGPDEQYF. The CDR3 coding sequence is TGTGCCAGCAGCTTAGCGGGAGGGCCCGACGAGCAGTACTTC. The chain recombines TRBV7-6 with TRBJ2-7, with 7 bases fitting TRBD2. Germline V CDR1 and CDR2: SGHVS, FNYEAQ. V gave up 0 bases and J gave up 5 bases; unmatched junction bases: 4. The CDR3 extends over 14 amino acids.

There are many counts of this clonotype. The CDR3: CASRWEGVTEAFF. The CDR3 nucleotides are TGTGCCAGCAGGTGGGAGGGTGTAACTGAAGCTTTCTTT. The chain carries TRBV6-6 and TRBJ1-1; no clear D. Trimming cost V 6 bases and J 5 bases, with 13 bases left between them. This CDR3 region has 13 residues. Per germline, CDR1 MNHNY and CDR2 SVGAGI (reference sequence).

Only a few counts were recorded for this clonotype. V and J are TRBV7-9 and TRBJ2-3; 8 nucleotides align to TRBD1. The CDR3 length is 13 residues. Germline assignment: CDR1 SEHNR and CDR2 FQNEAQ (reference sequence). The V segment lost 1 base and the J segment 6 bases; nucleotides outside the gene matches: 0. The CDR3 region has the DNA TGTGCCAGCAGCTTAGGGGACAGGGATACGCAGTATTTT. This encodes CASSLGDRDTQYF. Full variable domain (remainder filled in from reference TRBV7-9 and TRBJ2-3): DTGVSQNPRHKITKRGQNVTFRCDPISEHNRLYWYRQTLGQGPEFLTYFQNEAQLEKSRLLSDRFSAERPKGSFSTLEIQRTEQGDSAMYLCASSLGDRDTQYFGPGTRLTVL.

The chain is built from TRBV7-2 and TRBJ2-5, with D possibly matching TRBD1 (6 bases). The CDR3 is 15 amino acids. Germline V gene lookup returns CDR1 SGHTA and CDR2 FQGNSA. Trimming took 1 base from V and 5 from J, leaving 14 bases between them. Here the CDR3 reads CASSLGGGLYETQYF. Here the CDR3 DNA reads TGTGCCAGCAGCTTAGGAGGGGGTCTCTACGAGACCCAGTACTTC. Full variable domain (missing parts from reference TRBV7-2 and TRBJ2-5): GAGVSQSPSNKVTEKGKDVELRCDPISGHTALYWYRQSLGQGLEFLIYFQGNSAPDKSGLPSDRFSAERTGGSVSTLTIQRTQQEDSAVYLCASSLGGGLYETQYFGPGTRLLVL.

This clonotype appeared many times. As DNA, the CDR3 is TGTGCCAGCAGCGGTGCCGGTGGGGCGCTAGGAGAGCAGTACTTC. Protein: CASSGAGGALGEQYF. The chain links TRBV9 to TRBJ2-7, with D maybe TRBD1 (5 bases). Germline assignment: CDR1 SGDLS and CDR2 YYNGEE. The CDR3 is 15 residues long. V was clipped by 3 bases and J by 7 bases, with 20 bases between them.